The source of this TCR beta chain is a study of CD8 T cells in ankylosing spondylitis. From germline, CDR1 is SGHVS and CDR2 FNYEAQ. Between the trimmed V and J ends, which lost 3 bases and 4 bases, there was a span of 18 bases. This CDR3 region has 17 residues. Each CDR3 protein gets one entry after TCRdb re-called the 5' RACE reads with MiXCR. The sample lists under 250,000 distinct CDR3 sequences; roughly 8.2% were seen once. This clonotype occurred many times. Its antigen is still unknown. Notes on the study in general: Eight highly homologous variants formed a TCR beta motif that appeared characteristic of ankylosing spondylitis blood.

The sequencing input was blood, either unsorted or a sorted T cell fraction (not recorded which). This clonotype was obtained from a female donor with ankylosing spondylitis or in good health (not recorded which). This chain uses TRBV7-6 with TRBJ1-4; possible D gene TRBD1, 5 bases. The CDR3 reads CASSFGGLGRVNEKLFF. In DNA form, the CDR3 reads TGTGCCAGCAGCTTCGGGGGACTCGGACGAGTTAATGAAAAACTGTTTTTT.